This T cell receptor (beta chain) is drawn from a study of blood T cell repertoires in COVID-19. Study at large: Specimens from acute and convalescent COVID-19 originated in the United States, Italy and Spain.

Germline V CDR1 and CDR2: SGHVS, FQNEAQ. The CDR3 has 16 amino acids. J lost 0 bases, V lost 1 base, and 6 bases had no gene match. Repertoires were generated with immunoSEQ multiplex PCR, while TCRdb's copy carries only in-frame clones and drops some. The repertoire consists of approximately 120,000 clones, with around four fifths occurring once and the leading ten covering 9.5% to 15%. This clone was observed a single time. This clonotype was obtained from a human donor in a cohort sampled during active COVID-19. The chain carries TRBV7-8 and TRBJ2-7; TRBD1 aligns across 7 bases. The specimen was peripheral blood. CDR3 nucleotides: TGTGCCAGCAGCTTAGGTCCGTCAGGGGGCTCCTACGAGCAGTACTTC. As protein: CASSLGPSGGSYEQYF.